This T cell receptor (beta chain) was documented in a study of cytomegalovirus exposure and HLA in healthy donors. The PCR was carried out with 60 Vbeta primers and 13 Jbeta primers. Per the original data handling: Later reanalysis found tens of millions of unique TCR beta chains, around 9.9 million of them shared. Libraries were prepared by immunoSEQ multiplex PCR; TCRdb keeps only in-frame clonotypes and omits some of them. The DNA was the basis for D and trimming; V, J and clone size are from that table. The sample has 150,000 to 200,000 clones, about four fifths seen once. As to this clone: Its target is unknown.

The study's findings and limits: Researchers counted 164 TCR beta chains as cytomegalovirus-associated. Indistinguishable V segments such as TRBV6-2 and TRBV6-3 were excluded.

V dropped 3 bases and J dropped 3; count of bases not matched to a gene: 5. CDR1 is SEHNR and CDR2 is FQNEAQ in the germline V gene (reference sequence). The CDR3 sequence is 16 residues long. This TCR came from a woman in her forties or fifties in good health and CMV-seronegative. The source material was PBMCs. This chain connects TRBV7-9 to TRBJ2-5; 12 positions match TRBD2. CDR3 residues: CASSFATSGRKETQYF. CDR3 in DNA: TGTGCCAGCAGCTTCGCTACTAGCGGGAGGAAAGAGACCCAGTACTTC. Full variable domain (outside the CDR3, taken from reference TRBV7-9 and TRBJ2-5): DTGVSQNPRHKITKRGQNVTFRCDPISEHNRLYWYRQTLGQGPEFLTYFQNEAQLEKSRLLSDRFSAERPKGSFSTLEIQRTEQGDSAMYLCASSFATSGRKETQYFGPGTRLLVL.